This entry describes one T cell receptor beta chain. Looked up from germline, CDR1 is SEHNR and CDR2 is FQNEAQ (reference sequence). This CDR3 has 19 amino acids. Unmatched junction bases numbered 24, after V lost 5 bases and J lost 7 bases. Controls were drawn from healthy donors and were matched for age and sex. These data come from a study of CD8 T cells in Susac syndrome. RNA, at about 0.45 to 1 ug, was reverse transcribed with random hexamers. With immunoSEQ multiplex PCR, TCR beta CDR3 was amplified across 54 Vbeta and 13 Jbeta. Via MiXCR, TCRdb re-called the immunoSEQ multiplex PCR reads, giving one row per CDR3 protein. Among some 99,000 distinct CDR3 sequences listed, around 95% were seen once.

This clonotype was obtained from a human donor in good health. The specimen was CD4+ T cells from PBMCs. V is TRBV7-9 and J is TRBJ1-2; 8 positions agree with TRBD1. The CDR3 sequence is CASSHISWTGFPGRGGYTF. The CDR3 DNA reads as TGTGCCAGCAGCCACATCTCATGGACAGGGTTCCCAGGCCGGGGTGGCTACACCTTC.